This T cell receptor (beta chain) was documented in a study of shared clonotypes between healthy human individuals. V lost 3 bases and J 3 bases, leaving 11 bases between the germline ends. The CDR3 runs 14 residues. Germline CDR1 KGHSH, CDR2 LQKENI. Only in-frame clones appear in the TCRdb table, and some are missing; sequencing was by immunoSEQ multiplex PCR. The sample consists of 2 million to 2.5 million clones, less than 95% of them appearing once. The sequencing sample was made of naive CD4+ T cells from PBMCs. Documented subset: CD45RA+ positively selected. The sequence derives from a man aged 18 to 29 in good health. Some clones in this sample may be carry-over from other donors' samples. This chain links TRBV18 with TRBJ1-2; D might be TRBD1 (6 bases). The CDR3 region has the DNA TGTGCCAGCTCACCTTCCAGACAGGACTATGGCTACACCTTC. Translating gives CASSPSRQDYGYTF.